This TCR beta chain was observed in a study of post-analysis software for immune sequencing data. Study-wide background: The cohort encompassed relapsing-remitting, secondary progressive and progressive-relapsing multiple sclerosis disease courses.

Study findings and constraints: When patients were compared with controls, four or five TRBV segments were more frequent, TRBV5-6, TRBV5-1 and TRBV20-1 among them. Co-batched samples clustered tightly together by F measure. Controls showed significantly higher normalized Chao1 diversity than did multiple sclerosis patients.

Comments on this clonotype: The antigen remains unidentified.

Germline V CDR1 and CDR2: DFQATT, SNEGSKA (reference sequence). The CDR3 has 12 amino acids. Included in the TCR beta cDNA libraries were unique molecular identifiers. Some 500,000 cDNA molecules were recovered from an input of roughly 0.85 to 10 million T cells. MiXCR, applied by TCRdb to the PCR reads, yields one record per CDR3 protein. The sample includes about 810,000 distinct CDR3 sequences, roughly half of them seen just once. The receptor's source is a girl between 5 and 17 years old with multiple sclerosis. The chain uses TRBV20-1 and TRBJ2-5; D not certain. The J call may be faulty, since TRBJ2-7 better matches the DNA end. The sample consisted of blood. Here the CDR3 reads CSARSLGNEQYF. CDR3 DNA: TGCAGTGCCCGATCGTTGGGAAACGAGCAGTACTTC.